The entry below gives a single T cell receptor (beta chain) sequence along with its context. This entry comes from a study of OX40 agonist ivuxolimab in advanced cancers. Study as a whole: Patients with prior anti-PD-1, anti-PD-L1 or anti-CTLA-4 therapy were eligible; 35% to 50% had some.

TCRdb's copy holds only in-frame clones and misses some; the assay was immunoSEQ multiplex PCR. The sample records 75,000 to 95,000 clones, 65% to 90% being singletons. The CDR3 extends over 15 amino acids. Looked up from germline, CDR1 is SEHNR and CDR2 is FQNEAQ (reference sequence). V was shortened by 2 bases and J by 1 base, with 11 bases between the two germline ends. The origin of this receptor is an adult with an advanced solid tumor such as melanoma, head and neck, liver or kidney cancer. This chain uses TRBV7-9 with TRBJ2-5; possibly TRBD2 for D (6 bases). The sample here was CD4+ or CD8+ T cells sorted from blood, taken in a trial of the OX40 agonist ivuxolimab. The CDR3 nucleotides are TGTGCCAGCAGCTTACCACGGGGGACCCAAGAGACCCAGTACTTC. This translates into CASSLPRGTQETQYF.